This TCR beta chain is from a study of shared T cell receptors in the human thymus. The germline V and J ends were trimmed by 3 bases and 1 base, with 10 bases remaining between them. Looked up from germline, CDR1 is LNHDA and CDR2 is SQIVND (reference sequence). This CDR3 spans 16 amino acids. The data were produced by immunoSEQ multiplex PCR, yet TCRdb's version contains in-frame clones alone and is incomplete. Found here are hundreds of thousands of clones, 85% to 95% of them singletons; the top ten hold approximately 0.02%. This receptor was obtained from a human donor. The gene calls are TRBV19 and TRBJ2-6; TRBD2 is a possible D gene (6 bases). The sequenced sample was thymocytes. In DNA form, the CDR3 reads TGTGCCAGTAGTATGGGGGAGGTATCTGGGGCCAACGTCCTGACTTTC. Amino acid sequence: CASSMGEVSGANVLTF.